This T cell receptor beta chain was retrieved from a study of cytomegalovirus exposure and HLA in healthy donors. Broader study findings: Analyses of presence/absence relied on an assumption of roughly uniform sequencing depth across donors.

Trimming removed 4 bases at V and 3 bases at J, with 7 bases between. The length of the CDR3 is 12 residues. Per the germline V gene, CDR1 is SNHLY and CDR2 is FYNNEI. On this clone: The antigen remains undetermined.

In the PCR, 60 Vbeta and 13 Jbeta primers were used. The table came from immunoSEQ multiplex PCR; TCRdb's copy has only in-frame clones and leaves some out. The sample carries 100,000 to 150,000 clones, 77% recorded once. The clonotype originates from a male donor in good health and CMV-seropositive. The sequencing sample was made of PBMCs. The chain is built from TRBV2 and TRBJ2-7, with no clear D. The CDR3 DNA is TGTGCCAGCAGTGTACAGAACTACGAGCAGTACTTC. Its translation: CASSVQNYEQYF.